The rows below give T cell receptor beta chains drawn from one sample of a study of blood T cell repertoires in COVID-19. Generated by immunoSEQ multiplex PCR, the TCRdb table keeps only in-frame clones and is missing some. The sample has some 21,000 clones, around three quarters seen once. The sequenced sample consisted of peripheral blood. Receptors were obtained from a man aged 55 to 70 with active COVID-19. CDR3s include the opening cysteine and the closing phenylalanine or tryptophan. The D gene is left open where the match is weak. A row's size may be missing; if present it is once, few, many or a size class.

v_gene	abundance	j_gene	d_gene	CDR3nt	CDR3aa
TRBV7-8	-	TRBJ1-2	-	TGTGCCAGCAGCTTAGGGGCAGCCTATGGCTACACCTTC	CASSLGAAYGYTF
TRBV7-3	many	TRBJ2-1	-	TGTGCCAGCGGAGCTGGCGGCAATGAGCAGTTCTTC	CASGAGGNEQFF
TRBV20-1	medium-sized	TRBJ2-2	-	TGCAGTGCTAGTCACCTGGAGGGGCTGTTTTTT	CSASHLEGLFF
TRBV7-3	-	TRBJ2-3	-	TGTGCCAGCAGCTTACTAGCAACTAGCACAGATACGCAGTATTTT	CASSLLATSTDTQYF
TRBV14	-	TRBJ2-1	TRBD2	TGTGCCAGCAGCCAAGCCCCTAGCGGGAGGGGTCGGCAGTTCTTC	CASSQAPSGRGRQFF
TRBV19	-	TRBJ2-2	-	TGTGCCAGTAGTATTAAGGCCGGGACTACCGGGGAGCTGTTTTTT	CASSIKAGTTGELFF
TRBV7-2	few	TRBJ2-2	-	TGTGCCAGCAGCCCCATTAGCGGAATGAACACCGGGGAGCTGTTTTTT	CASSPISGMNTGELFF
TRBV6-5	-	TRBJ1-4	-	TGTGCCAGCAGTTACTCGAGGCAGGGCCGAGAAAAACTGTTTTTT	CASSYSRQGREKLFF
TRBV19	-	TRBJ2-6	-	TGTGCCAGTAGTATACAGGGTAGGGGCTCTGGGGCCAACGTCCTGACTTTC	CASSIQGRGSGANVLTF
TRBV9	-	TRBJ2-1	TRBD2	TGTGCCAGCAGCGTCGCCCGGGAGGGCAAACATGAGCAGTTCTTC	CASSVAREGKHEQFF